This T cell receptor beta chain was captured in a study of shared clonotypes between healthy human individuals. Trimming left V 4 bases short and J 0 bases short, with 13 bases between. Germline V gives CDR1 SQVTM, CDR2 ANQGSEA. The CDR3 extends over 15 amino acids. The table came from immunoSEQ multiplex PCR; TCRdb's copy has only in-frame clones and leaves some out. The repertoire consists of 600,000 to 800,000 clones, with roughly two thirds occurring once and the leading ten covering approximately 1.8%. The J gene is TRBJ1-5, the V gene TRBV29-1, with D maybe TRBD1 (6 bases). This receptor was taken from a woman in her 30s in good health. Sequencing used memory CD4+ T cells sorted from blood. Subset of the sample: CD45RA-negative fraction. The CDR3 region has the DNA TGCAGCGTTGTCGAGGAGGGGGTTAGCAATCAGCCCCAGCATTTT. This translates into CSVVEEGVSNQPQHF.